This entry lists 26 T cell receptor beta chains sequenced from one sample in a study of CD8 T cells in ankylosing spondylitis. Findings of the study overall: Seemingly characteristic of ankylosing spondylitis blood was a TCR beta motif consisting of eight highly homologous variants.

The antigens for these receptors are not known. TCRdb re-called the 5' RACE reads through MiXCR, storing one row per CDR3 protein. In the table there are about 540,000 distinct CDR3 sequences, about 12% of which are singletons. The sample taken for sequencing was blood, either unsorted or a sorted T cell fraction (not recorded which). These receptors were taken from a male donor with ankylosing spondylitis.

This clonotype was observed a few times. J is TRBJ2-5 and V is TRBV7-2; tentatively, D is TRBD1 (6 bases). V was pared by 4 bases and J by 0 bases, with 9 bases between. This CDR3 is built from 14 residues. Germline V gene sequence: CDR1 SGHTA, CDR2 FQGNSA. The CDR3 reads CASSSNRDQETQYF. DNA of the CDR3: TGTGCCAGCAGCTCTAACAGGGACCAAGAGACCCAGTACTTC.

The sample holds a few counts of this clonotype. The V call is TRBV7-9, the J call TRBJ2-3; 11 bases map to TRBD2. Germline CDR1 SEHNR, CDR2 FQNEAQ (reference sequence). The junction had 6 bases not matched to a gene; V was cut back by 5 bases and J by 2 bases. This CDR3 has 16 residues. The CDR3 DNA is TGTGCCAGCAGCCCGGGACTAGCGGACGCCACAGATACGCAGTATTTT. Residues: CASSPGLADATDTQYF. Together with reference TRBV7-9 and TRBJ2-3, the CDR3 gives the full variable domain: DTGVSQNPRHKITKRGQNVTFRCDPISEHNRLYWYRQTLGQGPEFLTYFQNEAQLEKSRLLSDRFSAERPKGSFSTLEIQRTEQGDSAMYLCASSPGLADATDTQYFGPGTRLTVL.

V gene TRBV6-1 combines with J gene TRBJ1-1, with TRBD1 identical over 10 bases. The V segment lost 8 bases and the J segment 8 bases; nucleotides outside the gene matches: 17. The CDR3 runs 16 residues. In germline, CDR1 is MNHNS, CDR2 SASEGT. The CDR3 loop is CASAPGQGTLTEEAFF. DNA for the CDR3: TGTGCCAGCGCCCCGGGACAGGGGACCCTCACAGAAGAAGCTTTCTTT.

The gene calls are TRBV24-1 and TRBJ2-7, with D perhaps matching TRBD2 (5 bases). CDR1 is KGHDR, CDR2 SFDVKD, per germline. Between the trimmed V and J ends, which lost 12 bases and 5 bases, there was a span of 19 bases. CDR3 size: 13 residues. DNA for the CDR3: TGTGCCCCGATGAGAGGGAAATCCCACGAGCAGTACTTC. It translates to CAPMRGKSHEQYF.

The chain has TRBV27 and TRBJ1-2; no definite D call. V dropped 2 bases and J dropped 3 bases, with 10 bases sitting between them. Germline values: CDR1 MNHEY, CDR2 SMNVEV (reference sequence). The CDR3 covers 14 residues. For the CDR3, the DNA is TGTGCCAGCAGTTTAGGGAGGGTTCACTATGGCTACACCTTC. Amino acid sequence: CASSLGRVHYGYTF.

The rearrangement links TRBV5-6 to TRBJ2-1; 8 bases agree with TRBD1. J gave up 10 bases and V 4 bases, and 13 bases lay outside the gene matches. CDR3 size: 15 residues. From germline, CDR1 is SGHDT and CDR2 YYEEEE. CDR3 nucleotides: TGTGCCAGCAGCCTTCCGGGACAGGTTTTTTCGGAGCAGTTCTTC. Translation: CASSLPGQVFSEQFF.

This clonotype has just a few counts. The chain couples TRBV7-2 to TRBJ1-2; no reliable D call. Germline CDR1 is SGHTA and CDR2 is FQGNSA. This CDR3 is 13 amino acids long. The V and J ends lost 3 bases and 2 bases respectively, with 7 bases between them. Here the CDR3 reads CASSFEMNYGYTF. The CDR3 DNA reads as TGTGCCAGCAGCTTCGAAATGAACTATGGCTACACCTTC.

This clonotype was detected ten times or more. The rearrangement links TRBV29-1 to TRBJ2-1, with D possibly matching TRBD1 (6 bases). The V end was cut by 7 bases, the J end by 4 bases, with 11 bases between. The CDR3 runs to 12 residues. Germline values: CDR1 SQVTM, CDR2 ANQGSEA. In DNA, the CDR3 is TGCAGCGGGGGGACATTTTACAATGAGCAGTTCTTC. It yields the protein CSGGTFYNEQFF.

The chain recombines TRBV3-1 with TRBJ1-1, with D unclear. There are 16 residues in the CDR3. Per the germline V gene, CDR1 is LGHDT and CDR2 is YNNKEL (reference sequence). Trimming shortened V by 3 bases and J by 6 bases, and 20 bases separated the two germline ends. CDR3 sequence (DNA): TGTGCCAGCAGCCACCTCTGGGGTCCAGCTTCGGCTGAAGCTTTCTTT. This encodes CASSHLWGPASAEAFF.

This clonotype was seen many times. V gene TRBV5-1 combines with J gene TRBJ2-5, with TRBD2 as a possible D gene (6 bases). In germline, CDR1 is SGHRS, CDR2 YFSETQ. The CDR3 extends over 11 amino acids. V was clipped by 6 bases and J by 9 bases, with 12 bases between them. The CDR3 loop is CASNGGMAQYF. The CDR3, as DNA: TGCGCCAGCAATGGAGGGATGGCCCAGTACTTC.

This clonotype appeared a few times. V is TRBV20-1 and J is TRBJ2-7; D is unresolved. Germline V gene sequence: CDR1 DFQATT, CDR2 SNEGSKA (reference sequence). Trimming took 5 bases from V and 2 from J, leaving 10 bases between them. This CDR3 region has 12 residues. The CDR3: CSAGNGPYEQYF. CDR3 nucleotide sequence: TGCAGTGCTGGGAACGGCCCCTACGAGCAGTACTTC.

This clonotype was observed a few times. The chain couples TRBV5-1 to TRBJ2-5; 7 bases match TRBD1. V gave up 4 bases and J gave up 5 bases; unmatched junction bases: 5. Per germline, CDR1 SGHRS and CDR2 YFSETQ. This CDR3 is built from 13 residues. The CDR3 bases are TGCGCCAGCAGCCAACAGGGGCGGGAGACCCAGTACTTC. Its translation is CASSQQGRETQYF. Combining the CDR3 with reference TRBV5-1 and TRBJ2-5 gives the whole variable domain KAGVTQTPRYLIKTRGQQVTLSCSPISGHRSVSWYQQTPGQGLQFLFEYFSETQRNKGNFPGRFSGRQFSNSRSEMNVSTLELGDSALYLCASSQQGRETQYFGPGTRLLVL.

This clonotype turned up a few times. The J gene is TRBJ1-2, the V gene TRBV9; D remains unclear. CDR1 and CDR2 (germline): SGDLS, YYNGEE. The CDR3 totals 10 residues. Trimming took 6 bases from V and 4 from J, leaving 4 bases between them. The DNA for the CDR3 is TGTGCCAGCAAGTCCTATGGCTACACCTTC. It translates to CASKSYGYTF.

This clonotype was counted between two and nine times. The chain combines TRBV19 with TRBJ2-1; 9 bases agree with TRBD1. After removal of 6 bases from V and 3 bases from J, the junction contained 6 bases not matched to a gene. Germline V gene lookup returns CDR1 LNHDA and CDR2 SQIVND (reference sequence). This CDR3 spans 15 amino acids. The CDR3 coding sequence is TGTGCCAGTAGCCTGACAGGGGGTTTCTACAATGAGCAGTTCTTC. Translating gives CASSLTGGFYNEQFF.

V gene TRBV19 combines with J gene TRBJ2-7; D unresolved. V lost 5 bases, J lost 5 bases, and 13 bases lay in between. CDR1 and CDR2 (germline): LNHDA, SQIVND (reference sequence). The CDR3 consists of 13 residues. The CDR3 nucleotides read TGTGCCAGTAGTTCCGATGATGCGCACGAGCAGTACTTC. This encodes CASSSDDAHEQYF.

The V call is TRBV12-3 or TRBV12-4, the J call TRBJ2-3, with 9 bases that match TRBD2. V shed 5 bases and J 1 base; nucleotides not matched to a gene: 7. The CDR3 totals 16 residues. The CDR3 coding sequence is TGTGCCAGCAGTCCCCTCGAGCGGGAGGGCACAGATACGCAGTATTTT. Amino acid sequence: CASSPLEREGTDTQYF.

The rearrangement joins TRBV7-8 to TRBJ2-5, with D possibly matching TRBD2 (6 bases). V lost 7 bases and J lost 2, with 14 bases in between. This CDR3 has 14 residues. Germline V lookup: CDR1 SGHVS, CDR2 FQNEAQ. CDR3 loop: CASIWRGGQETQYF. As DNA, the CDR3 is TGTGCCAGCATCTGGCGAGGAGGGCAAGAGACCCAGTACTTC.

This clonotype appeared a few times. The rearrangement joins TRBV18 to TRBJ2-6; D is ambiguous. V was pared by 6 bases and J by 1 base, with 13 bases between. Looked up from germline, CDR1 is KGHSH and CDR2 is LQKENI. This CDR3 contains 16 residues. CDR3 sequence (DNA): TGTGCCAGCTCTACCGAGCTGCAATCTGGGGCCAACGTCCTGACTTTC. It encodes CASSTELQSGANVLTF.

V is TRBV2 and J is TRBJ1-5; 8 bases are a match to TRBD1. Trimming took 6 bases from V and 7 from J; bases not matched to a gene: 11. This CDR3 is built from 15 residues. Germline V gene lookup returns CDR1 SNHLY and CDR2 FYNNEI. This CDR3 reads CASRADRALRQPQHF. The CDR3 DNA reads as TGTGCCAGCAGGGCGGACAGGGCCCTCCGACAGCCCCAGCATTTT.

This clonotype was seen a handful of times. The chain joins TRBV7-2 to TRBJ2-3; possible D gene TRBD1, 6 bases. The germline CDR1 and CDR2 sequences are SGHTA and FQGNSA. Trimming removed 5 bases from V and 7 bases from J, with 22 bases in between. The CDR3 is 16 residues long. Written as DNA, the CDR3 is TGTGCCAGCAGCCCGAAGATAGGGACATTCGAGAATACGCAGTATTTT. Amino acid sequence: CASSPKIGTFENTQYF.

The J gene is TRBJ2-2, the V gene TRBV2, with a tentative D call TRBD1 (5 bases). From germline, CDR1 is SNHLY and CDR2 FYNNEI. CDR3 length equals 15 residues. Trimming stripped 4 bases from V and 5 bases from J, with 14 bases between. The CDR3 nucleotides read TGTGCCAGCAGTGGTTTGATTAGGGGAACCGGGGAGCTGTTTTTT. This codes for CASSGLIRGTGELFF.

This clonotype was seen a handful of times. V is TRBV20-1 and J is TRBJ2-3; perhaps TRBD2 as D (6 bases). V was trimmed by 5 bases and J by 1 base, leaving 16 bases between them. From germline, CDR1 is DFQATT and CDR2 SNEGSKA (reference sequence). CDR3 length: 15 amino acids. The CDR3 loop reads CSAPRGASGTDTQYF. In DNA form, the CDR3 reads TGCAGTGCTCCCCGAGGGGCTAGCGGCACAGATACGCAGTATTTT.

This clonotype appeared a few times. The CDR3 spells CASRTNRIHSPLHF. The CDR3 region has the DNA TGTGCCAGCAGAACCAACAGAATTCATTCACCCCTCCACTTT. The chain has TRBV6-1 and TRBJ1-6, with D hard to call. This CDR3 spans 14 amino acids. Looked up from germline, CDR1 is MNHNS and CDR2 is SASEGT. Trimming removed 6 bases at V and 8 bases at J, with 14 bases between.

J is TRBJ2-1 and V is TRBV19; 14 bases are shared with TRBD2. This CDR3 has 16 amino acids. From germline, CDR1 is LNHDA and CDR2 SQIVND (reference sequence). The trim removed 5 bases at V and 6 bases at J, leaving 6 bases unmatched. The CDR3 sequence is CASSRLAGGKTNEQFF. CDR3 DNA sequence: TGTGCCAGTAGTCGACTAGCGGGAGGGAAAACCAATGAGCAGTTCTTC.

In regard to this clonotype: Likely a read error: the CDR3 ends without its conserved phenylalanine or tryptophan. The rearrangement links TRBV24-1 to TRBJ2-1; maybe TRBD1 (5 bases). V was clipped by 3 bases and J by 4 bases, with 9 bases between them. CDR3 length: 14 residues. Germline CDR1 KGHDR, CDR2 SFDVKD. The CDR3: CATSDKNRYNEQFL. DNA for the CDR3: TGTGCCACCAGTGATAAAAACAGGTACAATGAGCAGTTCCTC.

J is TRBJ2-1 and V is TRBV10-3; the match to TRBD2 covers 9 bases. The CDR3 covers 17 residues. The germline CDR1 and CDR2 sequences are ENHRY and SYGVKD. V was pared by 6 bases and J by 9 bases, with 18 bases of the junction left unmatched. The CDR3 region is CAIRETTGTSSVGEQFF. The CDR3 region has the DNA TGTGCCATCAGGGAAACCACCGGGACTAGCTCGGTAGGTGAGCAGTTCTTC.